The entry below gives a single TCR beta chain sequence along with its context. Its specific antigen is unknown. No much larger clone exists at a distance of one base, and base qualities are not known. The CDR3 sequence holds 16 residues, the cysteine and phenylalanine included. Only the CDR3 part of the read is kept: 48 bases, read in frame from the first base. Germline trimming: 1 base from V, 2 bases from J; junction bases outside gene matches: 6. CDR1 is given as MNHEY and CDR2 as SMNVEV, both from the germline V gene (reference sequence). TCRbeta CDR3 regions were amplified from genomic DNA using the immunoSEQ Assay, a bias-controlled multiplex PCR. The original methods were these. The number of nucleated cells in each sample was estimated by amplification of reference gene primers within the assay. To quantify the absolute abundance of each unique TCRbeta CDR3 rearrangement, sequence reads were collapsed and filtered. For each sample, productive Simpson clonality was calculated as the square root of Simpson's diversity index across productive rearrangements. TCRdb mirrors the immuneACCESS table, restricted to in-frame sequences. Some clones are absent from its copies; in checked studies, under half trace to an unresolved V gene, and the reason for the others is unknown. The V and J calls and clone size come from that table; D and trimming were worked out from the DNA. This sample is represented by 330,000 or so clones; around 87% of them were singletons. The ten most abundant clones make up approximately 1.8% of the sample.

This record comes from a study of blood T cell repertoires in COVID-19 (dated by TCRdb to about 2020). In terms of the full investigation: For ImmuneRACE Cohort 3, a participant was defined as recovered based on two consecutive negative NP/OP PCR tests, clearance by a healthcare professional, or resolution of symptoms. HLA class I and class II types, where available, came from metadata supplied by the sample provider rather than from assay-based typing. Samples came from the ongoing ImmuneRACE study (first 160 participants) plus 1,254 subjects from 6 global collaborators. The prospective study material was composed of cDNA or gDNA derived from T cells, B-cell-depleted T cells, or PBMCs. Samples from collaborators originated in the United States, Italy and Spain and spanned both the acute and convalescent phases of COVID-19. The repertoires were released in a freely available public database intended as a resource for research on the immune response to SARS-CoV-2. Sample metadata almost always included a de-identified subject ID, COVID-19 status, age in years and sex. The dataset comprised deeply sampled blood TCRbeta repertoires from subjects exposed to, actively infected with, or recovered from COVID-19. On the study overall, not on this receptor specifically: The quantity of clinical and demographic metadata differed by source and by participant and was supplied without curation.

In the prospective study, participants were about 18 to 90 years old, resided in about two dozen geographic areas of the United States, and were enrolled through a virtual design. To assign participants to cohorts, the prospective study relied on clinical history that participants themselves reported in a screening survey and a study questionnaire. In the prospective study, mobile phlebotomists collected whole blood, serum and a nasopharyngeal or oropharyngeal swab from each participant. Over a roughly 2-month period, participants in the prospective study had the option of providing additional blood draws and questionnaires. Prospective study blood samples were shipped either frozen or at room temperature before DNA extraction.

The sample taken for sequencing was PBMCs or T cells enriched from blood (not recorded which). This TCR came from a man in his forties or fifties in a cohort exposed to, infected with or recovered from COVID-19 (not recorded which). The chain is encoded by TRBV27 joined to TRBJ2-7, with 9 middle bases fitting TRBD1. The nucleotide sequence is TGTGCCAGCAGTTTATTCGGGACAGGGACAACCTACGAGCAGTACTTC. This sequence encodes CASSLFGTGTTYEQYF.